The rows below give T cell receptor beta chains drawn from one sample of a study of blood T cells in healthy people across ages. TCRdb independently ran MiXCR on the 5' RACE reads; one entry per CDR3 protein. The data hold fewer than 900,000 distinct CDR3 sequences, with 49% observed a single time. Specimen: blood. The receptors were gathered from an older woman in good health. The conserved cysteine and the conserved F or W are not part of the CDR3 here.

TRBV29-1	TRBJ1-2	SVEDGTGAYGDT
TRBV9	TRBJ2-1	ASSVAKAGRNEQF
TRBV5-1	TRBJ2-3	ACSLESGDTQY
TRBV29-1	TRBJ2-1	SVGGTQGDNEQF
TRBV7-7	TRBJ2-2	ASSAQGAQVSGELF
TRBV20-1	TRBJ2-5	SATIEETQY
TRBV6-6	TRBJ2-7	AGPGKYNSYEQY
TRBV10-3	TRBJ2-7	AISEPQGVSSLSNPYEQY
TRBV10-3	TRBJ2-7	AISERTSGSYEQY
TRBV20-1	TRBJ2-1	SAARVGQETQF
TRBV7-2	TRBJ2-5	ASSLQTETQY
TRBV10-3	TRBJ1-2	AISEDQTVYGYT
TRBV2	TRBJ2-3	ASKSYTDTQY
TRBV6-5	TRBJ2-7	ASSYSPRLAGRGEQY
TRBV28	TRBJ2-2	ASSLDGVGNGELF
TRBV5-1	TRBJ2-7	ASSLAHSGRLIQY
TRBV28	NA	ASSPGPYNEQY
TRBV24-1	TRBJ2-5	ATSDWGGETQY
TRBV11-2	TRBJ1-1	ASSFGIDAF
TRBV2	TRBJ2-5	ASSKDSNRQETQY
TRBV20-1	TRBJ2-6	SARAQTPSGANVLT
TRBV6-2/TRBV6-3	NA	ASSYSNISGYEQY